The TCR beta chain under discussion was sequenced for a study of cytomegalovirus exposure and HLA in healthy donors. Study-wide results and caveats: Reported results showed that the classifier diagnosed cytomegalovirus status with high specificity and sensitivity.

With 60 Vbeta and 13 Jbeta primers, the PCR was carried out. Sequenced by immunoSEQ multiplex PCR; TCRdb stores in-frame clones only, minus some. This sample has approximately 160,000 clones, with about four fifths found just once. A remark on this clone: What it binds is not known.

This receptor was identified in a woman in her forties or fifties in good health and CMV-seropositive. The sample comprised PBMCs.

CDR3 sequence: CASSLRDRGDTQYF. The CDR3 DNA sequence: TGTGCCAGCAGCTTACGGGACAGGGGAGATACGCAGTATTTT. J is TRBJ2-3 and V is TRBV7-3; 10 bases align to TRBD1. Per germline, CDR1 SGHTA and CDR2 FQGTGA. The CDR3 sequence is 14 residues long. V dropped 2 bases and J dropped 5; count of bases not matched to a gene: 1.